These T cell receptor beta chains were read from a single sample in a study of shared clonotypes between healthy human individuals. Some clones are missing from TCRdb's copy, which holds only in-frame ones; the method was immunoSEQ multiplex PCR. In the table there are nearly 600,000 clones, 95% of which are singletons. The sample taken for sequencing was naive CD8+ T cells sorted from blood. Every receptor here comes from a woman aged 30 to 39 in good health. The CDR3 runs from the conserved cysteine through the conserved F or W. The D gene is left open where the match is weak. Clone size is given for some rows only: seen once, a few or many times, or a class if the clone is expanded.

CDR3nt: TGTGCCAGCAGCTCCGATGGGCAGGGCTATGAGCAGTTCTTC
CDR3aa: CASSSDGQGYEQFF
v_gene: TRBV11-3
j_gene: TRBJ2-1
abundance: .
d_gene: .

CDR3nt: TGTGCCATCAGAGGGACTAGCGGATTCAATGAGCAGTTCTTC
CDR3aa: CAIRGTSGFNEQFF
v_gene: TRBV10-3
j_gene: TRBJ2-1
abundance: .
d_gene: TRBD2

CDR3nt: TGTGCCAGCAGTGAGATCCTAGTCGGTGGGAAGACCCAGTACTTC
CDR3aa: CASSEILVGGKTQYF
v_gene: TRBV25-1
j_gene: TRBJ2-5
abundance: .
d_gene: .

CDR3nt: TGTGCCAGCAGTTTATCCACTGGGTATAATCAGCCCCAGCATTTT
CDR3aa: CASSLSTGYNQPQHF
v_gene: TRBV27
j_gene: TRBJ1-5
abundance: few
d_gene: .

CDR3nt: TGTGCCAGCAGCTCTCTAGGCACCGGGGAGCTGTTTTTT
CDR3aa: CASSSLGTGELFF
v_gene: TRBV7-3
j_gene: TRBJ2-2
abundance: .
d_gene: .

CDR3nt: TGTGCCAGCGCCGGGACAGGGGGCGCACGAAACATTCAGTACTTC
CDR3aa: CASAGTGGARNIQYF
v_gene: TRBV6-5
j_gene: TRBJ2-4
abundance: .
d_gene: TRBD1

CDR3nt: TGTGCCAGTCTGGGGCCCCGACAGGGGTTTTACAATGAGCAGTTCTTC
CDR3aa: CASLGPRQGFYNEQFF
v_gene: TRBV19
j_gene: TRBJ2-1
abundance: .
d_gene: TRBD1

CDR3nt: TGTGCCAGCAGTTTCGACACCTACGAGCAGTACTTC
CDR3aa: CASSFDTYEQYF
v_gene: TRBV28
j_gene: TRBJ2-7
abundance: .
d_gene: .

CDR3nt: TGTGCCAGCAGCTTGGACAGGGGATATGGCTACACCTTC
CDR3aa: CASSLDRGYGYTF
v_gene: TRBV5-4
j_gene: TRBJ1-2
abundance: .
d_gene: TRBD1

CDR3nt: TGTGCCAGCAGCTCGTCCCCCCTTTTACGGGAGATTCGTACAGATACGCAGTATTTT
CDR3aa: CASSSSPLLREIRTDTQYF
v_gene: TRBV9
j_gene: TRBJ2-3
abundance: .
d_gene: .

CDR3nt: TGTGCCAGCAGCTTAGCGCTAGGGGCTGAGAAGTTTTTT
CDR3aa: CASSLALGAEKFF
v_gene: TRBV7-9
j_gene: TRBJ1-4
abundance: once
d_gene: .

CDR3nt: TGTGCCAGCAGCCCCGGACAGGGGGCTTACGAGCAGTACTTC
CDR3aa: CASSPGQGAYEQYF
v_gene: TRBV5-4
j_gene: TRBJ2-7
abundance: .
d_gene: TRBD1

CDR3nt: TGTGCCAGCAGCTTAGAGGTGACAGACGAGCAGTACTTC
CDR3aa: CASSLEVTDEQYF
v_gene: TRBV7-6
j_gene: TRBJ2-7
abundance: .
d_gene: .

CDR3nt: TGCGCCAGCAGCCAAACTGGGACGCCGTCTTCTGGAAACACCATATATTTT
CDR3aa: CASSQTGTPSSGNTIYF
v_gene: TRBV4-1
j_gene: TRBJ1-3
abundance: .
d_gene: .

CDR3nt: TGTGCCAGCAGCTTAGAGGGGGGTGGACTAGCGGGAAACAATGAGCAGTTCTTC
CDR3aa: CASSLEGGGLAGNNEQFF
v_gene: TRBV7-6
j_gene: TRBJ2-1
abundance: .
d_gene: TRBD2

CDR3nt: TGTGCCAGCAGTAGACAACCCACAGGAGACCAGTACTTC
CDR3aa: CASSRQPTGDQYF
v_gene: TRBV28
j_gene: TRBJ2-5
abundance: .
d_gene: .

CDR3nt: TGCGCCAGCAGCTTGGATACTAGCGGGGAGGAAGATACGCAGTATTTT
CDR3aa: CASSLDTSGEEDTQYF
v_gene: TRBV5-1
j_gene: TRBJ2-3
abundance: .
d_gene: TRBD2

CDR3nt: TGTGCCAGCAGTTTCCTGGGGACAAGTGAAGCTTTCTTT
CDR3aa: CASSFLGTSEAFF
v_gene: TRBV27
j_gene: TRBJ1-1
abundance: .
d_gene: .

CDR3nt: TGTGCCAGCAGCTTGGGAATAGCGGGCACAGATACGCAGTATTTT
CDR3aa: CASSLGIAGTDTQYF
v_gene: TRBV5-6
j_gene: TRBJ2-3
abundance: .
d_gene: .

CDR3nt: TGTGCCAGCAGCGTCCCCTCTGTGACTAGCGTTAACGAGCAGTACTTC
CDR3aa: CASSVPSVTSVNEQYF
v_gene: TRBV9
j_gene: TRBJ2-7
abundance: .
d_gene: TRBD2

CDR3nt: TGTGCCAGCAGTTGGGCTGGACATCACTACGAGCAGTACTTC
CDR3aa: CASSWAGHHYEQYF
v_gene: TRBV6-5
j_gene: TRBJ2-7
abundance: .
d_gene: .

CDR3nt: TGCGCCAGCAGCACGGCCCCTGGGGTCTACGAGCAGTACTTC
CDR3aa: CASSTAPGVYEQYF
v_gene: TRBV5-1
j_gene: TRBJ2-7
abundance: .
d_gene: .

CDR3nt: TGTGCCAGTAGTTGGGTCGATCCGAACACCGGGGAGCTGTTTTTT
CDR3aa: CASSWVDPNTGELFF
v_gene: TRBV19
j_gene: TRBJ2-2
abundance: .
d_gene: .

CDR3nt: TGTGCCAGCAGCTTAGCATCGGTAGGGGATGAGCAGTTCTTC
CDR3aa: CASSLASVGDEQFF
v_gene: TRBV7-9
j_gene: TRBJ2-1
abundance: few
d_gene: .

CDR3nt: TGCGCCAGCAGCCGAAGGGTACCCACAGATACGCAGTATTTT
CDR3aa: CASSRRVPTDTQYF
v_gene: TRBV10-1
j_gene: TRBJ2-3
abundance: .
d_gene: .

CDR3nt: TGTGCCAGCAGCCCACCCTCGAGACAGCTCGCTTTCTTC
CDR3aa: CASSPPSRQLAFF
v_gene: TRBV9
j_gene: TRBJ2-1
abundance: once
d_gene: .

CDR3nt: TGTGCCACCAGCGAGTACCCGGAGGAATACGAGCAGTACTTC
CDR3aa: CATSEYPEEYEQYF
v_gene: TRBV25-1
j_gene: TRBJ2-7
abundance: .
d_gene: .

CDR3nt: TGTGCCAGCAGCCCCGGGAGGGGCAAGAGGCCCCAGCATTTT
CDR3aa: CASSPGRGKRPQHF
v_gene: TRBV28
j_gene: TRBJ1-5
abundance: .
d_gene: .

CDR3nt: TGTGCCAGCGGCCTCTTAGGGGGCTACACCTTC
CDR3aa: CASGLLGGYTF
v_gene: TRBV27
j_gene: TRBJ1-2
abundance: .
d_gene: .

CDR3nt: TGTGCCAGCGGACGAATTAGGGGGGACACAGATACGCAGTATTTT
CDR3aa: CASGRIRGDTDTQYF
v_gene: TRBV2
j_gene: TRBJ2-3
abundance: .
d_gene: .

CDR3nt: TGTGCCAGCAGCTTTGTTAGCGGAAACACCGGGGAGCTGTTTTTT
CDR3aa: CASSFVSGNTGELFF
v_gene: TRBV7-9
j_gene: TRBJ2-2
abundance: .
d_gene: .